The 23 T cell receptor beta chains reported below all come from one sample, sequenced in a study of T cell repertoires in cytomegalovirus infection (dated by TCRdb to about 2019). Sequencing was performed on an Illumina HiSeq 1500. In TCRdb, the public reads were trimmed at Q25 with fastp and aligned with MiXCR, with productive beta chains retained. One record per CDR3 amino acid sequence lists the most common genes and DNA. For this sample the table gives 250,000 to 300,000 distinct CDR3 sequences, of which around 25% were detected only once. The top ten hold approximately 13% of the sample. The specimen was PBMCs. Every receptor here comes from a human donor in good health (CMV status not recorded). Some clones in this sample may be carry-over from other donors' samples.

This clonotype was detected a few times. J is TRBJ1-2 and V is TRBV5-1, with D perhaps TRBD1 (6 bases). The CDR3 covers 13 residues. Germline V gene sequence: CDR1 SGHRS, CDR2 YFSETQ. V was pared by 5 bases and J by 5 bases, with 13 bases between. CDR3 sequence reads: CASSTDSQYGYTF. In nucleotides, the CDR3 is TGCGCCAGCAGTACGGACAGTCAATATGGCTACACCTTC.

This clonotype was observed a handful of times. The junction departs from the called germline gene at one end, perhaps through a read error. The chain combines TRBV6-1 with TRBJ1-1, with TRBD1 matching 9 bases. Germline V gene sequence: CDR1 MNHNS, CDR2 SASEGT. The CDR3 length is 12 residues. DNA for the CDR3: TGTGCCAGCAGTGAGGGGGACAGGGACCTTCTCTTT. Its translation is CASSEGDRDLLF.

This clonotype showed up many times. The chain links TRBV7-6 to TRBJ2-5; D is possibly TRBD2 (5 bases). The CDR3 totals 13 residues. V was cut by 2 bases and J by 5 bases, with 9 bases left in between. CDR1 and CDR2 from the germline V gene are SGHVS and FNYEAQ. The CDR3 sequence: CASSLFGGETQYF. CDR3 DNA sequence: TGTGCCAGCAGCTTATTCGGCGGGGAGACCCAGTACTTC.

CDR3 nucleotides: TGTGCCAGCAGTTTGGTCCGGCGGAACTCTGGGGCCAACGTCCTGACTTTC. As protein: CASSLVRRNSGANVLTF. The chain combines TRBV12-3 or TRBV12-4 with TRBJ2-6; D is undetermined. The germline V and J ends were trimmed by 3 bases and 0 bases, with 12 bases remaining between them. This CDR3 is 17 amino acids long.

CDR3 nucleotide sequence: TGCAGTGCTAGAGGCCAGGGAAGGGAGACCCAGTACTTC. Amino acids: CSARGQGRETQYF. The chain couples TRBV20-1 to TRBJ2-5, with D perhaps matching TRBD1 (5 bases). This CDR3 comprises 13 residues. V was shortened by 1 base and J by 5 bases, with 11 bases between the two germline ends. In germline, CDR1 is DFQATT, CDR2 SNEGSKA (reference sequence).

J is TRBJ2-7 and V is TRBV20-1; 7 bases are shared with TRBD2. The germline gives CDR1 DFQATT, CDR2 SNEGSKA (reference sequence). V trimming: 2 bases; J trimming: 3 bases; junction bases outside the gene matches: 10. This CDR3 spans 15 amino acids. The CDR3 DNA reads as TGCAGTGCTAGACGGGAGACTAGCCTATTCTACGAGCAGTACTTC. Encoded protein: CSARRETSLFYEQYF.

Ten or more counts support this clonotype. The chain links TRBV7-2 to TRBJ1-4; D is undetermined. In germline, CDR1 is SGHTA, CDR2 FQGNSA. The CDR3 loop spans 14 amino acids. Trimming stripped 1 base from V and 4 bases from J, with 7 bases between. CDR3 nucleotides: TGTGCCAGCAGCTTAGGGACCTTTAATGAAAAACTGTTTTTT. Amino acid sequence: CASSLGTFNEKLFF.

There are many counts of this clonotype. V usage is TRBV7-4 and J usage is TRBJ1-1; D might be TRBD1 (6 bases). CDR1 is SGHVT and CDR2 is SQSDAQ in the germline V gene. The ends were cut back, 0 bases at V and 3 bases at J, with 8 bases in the middle. This CDR3 is 14 amino acids long. For the CDR3, the DNA is TGTGCCAGCAGCTTAGCGAGGGGGTACACTGAAGCTTTCTTT. Its protein product is CASSLARGYTEAFF.

The chain employs TRBV28 and TRBJ1-5, with D perhaps TRBD1 (5 bases). Germline V CDR1 and CDR2: MDHEN, SYDVKM. Trimming removed 5 bases from V and 3 bases from J, with 14 bases in between. The CDR3 is 15 amino acids. The DNA for the CDR3 is TGTGCCAGCAGTGAACGGGACGGACCCAATCAGCCCCAGCATTTT. Translation gives CASSERDGPNQPQHF.

In its sample, this clonotype was seen a few times. The CDR3 sequence: CASSPTDRRTNEKLFF. In DNA, the CDR3 is TGTGCCAGCAGCCCAACGGACAGAAGAACTAATGAAAAACTGTTTTTT. J is TRBJ1-4 and V is TRBV28, with D tentatively TRBD1 (6 bases). Trimming stripped 6 bases from V and 1 base from J, with 15 bases between. Looked up from germline, CDR1 is MDHEN and CDR2 is SYDVKM. This CDR3 has 16 amino acids. Variable domain in full (rest from reference TRBV28 and TRBJ1-4): DVKVTQSSRYLVKRTGEKVFLECVQDMDHENMFWYRQDPGLGLRLIYFSYDVKMKEKGDIPEGYSVSREKKERFSLILESASTNQTSMYLCASSPTDRRTNEKLFFGSGTQLSVL.

The chain carries TRBV28 and TRBJ2-7; TRBD1 agrees at 9 bases. Germline V gene lookup returns CDR1 MDHEN and CDR2 SYDVKM. Trimming took 6 bases from V and 1 from J; bases not matched to a gene: 16. The CDR3 runs 18 residues. CDR3 sequence (DNA): TGTGCCAGCAGCGCAATTAGGACAGGGGTTTCTAGGTCCTACGAGCAGTACTTC. Translation gives CASSAIRTGVSRSYEQYF.

This rearrangement joins TRBV20-1 to TRBJ2-7; TRBD2 aligns across 8 bases. The trim removed 3 bases at V and 4 bases at J, leaving 2 bases unmatched. The CDR3 length is 12 residues. CDR1 and CDR2 (germline): DFQATT, SNEGSKA (reference sequence). CDR3 amino acids: CSASSGAYEQYF. CDR3 nucleotides: TGCAGTGCTAGTAGCGGGGCATACGAGCAGTACTTC.

V is TRBV7-9 and J is TRBJ1-4; 7 bases are a match to TRBD1. Germline loops: CDR1 SEHNR, CDR2 FQNEAQ (reference sequence). The length of the CDR3 is 20 residues. With V trimmed by 5 bases and J by 8 bases, 26 bases remained unmatched. The CDR3 DNA sequence: TGTGCCAGCAGCGCGGGACAGATAAATGGTCCCTTATCATTGGGAGAAAAACTGTTTTTT. Translating it yields CASSAGQINGPLSLGEKLFF. Complete variable domain (other parts from reference TRBV7-9 and TRBJ1-4): DTGVSQNPRHKITKRGQNVTFRCDPISEHNRLYWYRQTLGQGPEFLTYFQNEAQLEKSRLLSDRFSAERPKGSFSTLEIQRTEQGDSAMYLCASSAGQINGPLSLGEKLFFGSGTQLSVL.

This clonotype showed up just a few times. The chain links TRBV7-2 to TRBJ2-5; 8 positions agree with TRBD2. The germline gives CDR1 SGHTA, CDR2 FQGNSA. V dropped 5 bases and J dropped 5; count of bases not matched to a gene: 7. CDR3 length: 14 residues. The CDR3 reads CASSARLARETQYF. The CDR3 nucleotides are TGTGCCAGCAGCGCACGACTAGCGCGGGAGACCCAGTACTTC.

In its sample, this clonotype was seen many times. V gene TRBV29-1 combines with J gene TRBJ1-4; D might be TRBD1 (5 bases). The V gene lost 7 bases and the J gene lost 7 bases, with 13 bases spanning the gap. CDR1 and CDR2 from the germline V gene are SQVTM and ANQGSEA. The CDR3 has 12 residues. The DNA of the CDR3 is TGCAGCGCTAGGGGAGGTGGTGAAAAACTGTTTTTT. This codes for CSARGGGEKLFF. The entire variable domain, with the rest obtained from reference TRBV29-1 and TRBJ1-4, is as follows: SAVISQKPSRDICQRGTSLTIQCQVDSQVTMMFWYRQQPGQSLTLIATANQGSEATYESGFVIDKFPISRPNLTFSTLTVSNMSPEDSSIYLCSARGGGEKLFFGSGTQLSVL.

The V call is TRBV14, the J call TRBJ2-7; 9 bases are a match to TRBD1. This CDR3 comprises 15 residues. V gave up 4 bases and J gave up 9 bases; unmatched junction bases: 13. Germline V gene sequence: CDR1 SGHDN, CDR2 FVKESK. CDR3 DNA sequence: TGTGCCAGCAGCCGCTCCGGGACAGGGTCCCTGGGGCAGTACTTC. Protein product: CASSRSGTGSLGQYF.

The chain links TRBV11-2 to TRBJ2-7; 7 positions agree with TRBD1. The CDR3 sequence is 15 residues long. J was trimmed by 2 bases and V by 5 bases; bases with no gene match: 9. Germline assignment: CDR1 SGHAT and CDR2 FQNNGV. CDR3 sequence: CASSPDRVGAYEQYF. The CDR3 coding sequence is TGTGCCAGCAGCCCCGACAGGGTTGGGGCCTACGAGCAGTACTTC.

This clonotype was recorded only once. The chain joins TRBV6-2 or TRBV6-3 to TRBJ2-1; 13 bases are shared with TRBD2. J was trimmed by 4 bases and V by 5 bases; bases with no gene match: 5. The V gene's germline CDR1 is MNHEY and CDR2 SVGEGT. The CDR3 has 16 residues. CDR3 amino acids: CASSALGLAGYNEQFF. CDR3 DNA: TGTGCCAGCAGTGCCCTGGGACTAGCGGGATACAATGAGCAGTTCTTC.

The gene calls are TRBV7-2 and TRBJ2-3, with D possibly being TRBD1 (6 bases). Trimming stripped 3 bases from V and 2 bases from J, with 9 bases between. The germline gives CDR1 SGHTA, CDR2 FQGNSA. The CDR3 covers 14 residues. In nucleotides, the CDR3 is TGTGCCAGCAGCTTGGACAGTTACACAGATACGCAGTATTTT. Its translation: CASSLDSYTDTQYF.

The chain combines TRBV7-9 with TRBJ1-2; D perhaps matches TRBD1 (5 bases). Germline CDR1 reads SEHNR; CDR2 reads FQNEAQ (reference sequence). The CDR3 extends over 12 amino acids. Trimming shortened V by 3 bases and J by 6 bases, and 8 bases separated the two germline ends. The CDR3 DNA sequence: TGTGCCAGCAGCTTGGGGGGGGATGGCTACACCTTC. It codes for CASSLGGDGYTF.

The genes are TRBV15 and TRBJ1-5, with D perhaps matching TRBD1 (6 bases). CDR1 and CDR2 from the germline V gene are LNHNV and YYDKDF (reference sequence). The CDR3 runs to 18 residues. V shed 3 bases and J shed 0 bases, with 18 bases lying between them. The CDR3 region is CATSSFMRGRPSNQPQHF. CDR3 DNA sequence: TGTGCCACCAGCAGCTTCATGCGGGGGCGTCCTAGCAATCAGCCCCAGCATTTT.

This CDR3 reads CSVETGANTEAFF. CDR3 nucleotide sequence: TGCAGCGTTGAAACAGGGGCGAACACTGAAGCTTTCTTT. The V and J genes are TRBV29-1 and TRBJ1-1; TRBD1 matches at 7 bases. V was pared by 2 bases and J by 1 base, with 1 base of the junction left unmatched. CDR3 size: 13 residues. Germline CDR1 reads SQVTM; CDR2 reads ANQGSEA.

In this sample, this clonotype turned up a few times. The chain joins TRBV12-3 or TRBV12-4 to TRBJ1-5, with TRBD1 as a possible D gene (6 bases). Between the trimmed V and J ends, which lost 6 bases and 1 base, there was a span of 10 bases. The CDR3 covers 14 residues. CDR3 DNA: TGTGCCAGCAGCCCCAGGGGAAGCAATCAGCCCCAGCATTTT. Encoded protein: CASSPRGSNQPQHF.